This T cell receptor (beta chain) comes out of a study of blood T cells in healthy people across ages. The CDR3 covers 18 residues. The V and J ends lost 5 bases and 4 bases, in that order; junction bases with no gene match: 13. Germline V lookup: CDR1 SGHTA, CDR2 FQGNSA. Combining a sample-barcoded 5' primer with a J-beta primer mix, a second PCR ran for roughly 7 to 12 cycles. MiXCR, applied by TCRdb to the 5' RACE reads, yields one record per CDR3 protein. Among about 1.8 million distinct CDR3 sequences, roughly 52% were seen once, and the ten largest hold 2.1%. In this sample, this clonotype turned up a few times. Antigen specificity is unknown. Study results and limitations: PBMCs left unsorted prevented a conclusive naive versus antigen-experienced comparison. Versus aged donors, long-lived donors had higher diversity and more naive CD4+ cells.

This TCR was sampled from a middle-aged woman in good health. Source material: blood. The gene calls are TRBV7-2 and TRBJ2-5; 13 nucleotides line up with TRBD2. As DNA, the CDR3 is TGTGCCAGCAGCCCACGTTCCGGGACTAGCGGGGTTGGAGAGACCCAGTACTTC. Its translation is CASSPRSGTSGVGETQYF. Full variable domain (rest looked up from reference TRBV7-2 and TRBJ2-5): GAGVSQSPSNKVTEKGKDVELRCDPISGHTALYWYRQSLGQGLEFLIYFQGNSAPDKSGLPSDRFSAERTGGSVSTLTIQRTQQEDSAVYLCASSPRSGTSGVGETQYFGPGTRLLVL.